These 3 T cell receptor beta chains originate from one sample sequenced in a study of human T cells and chemical hapten exposure. TCRdb reprocessed the RACE reads with MiXCR, giving one entry per CDR3 protein. This sample yields about 64,000 distinct CDR3 sequences, of which roughly 9.6% are seen a single time; roughly 2.1% belongs to the top ten. Time point here: patch test 3, about 24 weeks after DPC sensitization. The treatment here: therapeutic diphenylcyclopropenone sensitization with weekly scalp DPC. The sample was whole blood, taken in connection with sensitization to the hapten diphenylcyclopropenone (DPC). The receptors originated from a woman in her thirties with alopecia areata. Some clones in this sample may be carry-over from other donors' samples.

Ten or more counts support this clonotype. The CDR3 DNA reads as TGTGCCAGCAGTTCACTAAACTATGGCTACACCTTC. Its translation: CASSSLNYGYTF. The rearrangement links TRBV28 to TRBJ1-2; D gene uncertain. The CDR3 is 12 residues long. Trimming took off 4 bases at V and 2 bases at J, with 5 bases between the two ends. The V gene's germline CDR1 is MDHEN and CDR2 SYDVKM.

The rearrangement uses TRBV18 and TRBJ2-7, with D tentatively TRBD1 (6 bases). Looked up from germline, CDR1 is KGHSH and CDR2 is LQKENI. There are 13 residues in the CDR3. With 5 bases removed from V and 3 bases from J, the gap between germline ends came to 11 bases. This CDR3 reads CASSVQQGYEQYF. The CDR3 bases are TGTGCCAGCTCAGTACAACAGGGCTACGAGCAGTACTTC.

This chain joins TRBV3-1 and TRBJ1-1; TRBD1 is a possible D gene (5 bases). Trimming removed 8 bases from V and 1 base from J, with 11 bases in between. In germline, CDR1 is LGHDT, CDR2 YNNKEL (reference sequence). CDR3 length: 13 residues. The CDR3 is CASGPTGNTEAFF. CDR3 nucleotide sequence: TGTGCCAGCGGTCCCACAGGGAACACTGAAGCTTTCTTT.